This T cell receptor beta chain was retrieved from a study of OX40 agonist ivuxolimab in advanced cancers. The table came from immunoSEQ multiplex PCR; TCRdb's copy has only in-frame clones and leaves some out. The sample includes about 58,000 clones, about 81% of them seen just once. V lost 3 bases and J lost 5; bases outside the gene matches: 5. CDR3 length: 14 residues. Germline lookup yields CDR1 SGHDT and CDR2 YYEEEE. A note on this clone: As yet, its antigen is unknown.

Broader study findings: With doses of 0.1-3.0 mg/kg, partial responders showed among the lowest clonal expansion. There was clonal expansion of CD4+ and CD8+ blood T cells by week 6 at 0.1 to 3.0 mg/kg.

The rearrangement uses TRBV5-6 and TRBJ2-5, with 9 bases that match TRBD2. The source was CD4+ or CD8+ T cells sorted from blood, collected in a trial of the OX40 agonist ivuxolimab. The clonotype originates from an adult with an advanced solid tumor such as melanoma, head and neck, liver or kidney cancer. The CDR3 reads CASSSGLATETQYF. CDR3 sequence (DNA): TGTGCCAGCAGCTCGGGACTAGCTACGGAGACCCAGTACTTC.